This TCR beta chain was sequenced during a study of cytomegalovirus exposure and HLA in healthy donors. Study context: HLA-typed donors were the source of about 85 million unique TCRs held in an early data release.

The PCR made use of 60 Vbeta and 13 Jbeta primers. Data came from immunoSEQ multiplex PCR; TCRdb stores just in-frame clones and leaves some out. Found here are 150,000 to 200,000 clones, 80% of them singletons; the top ten hold 0.9% to 1.2%. The donors were healthy bone marrow donors. The sample consisted of PBMCs. The TCR comes from a woman between 40 and 55 years old in good health and CMV-seronegative.

This CDR3 is CASSVLRDRIYF. In DNA form, the CDR3 reads TGTGCCAGCAGCGTGCTCCGGGACAGGATATACTTC. V gene TRBV9 combines with J gene TRBJ2-5, with 8 bases lining up with TRBD1. V lost 2 bases to trimming and J lost 14 bases; unmatched junction nucleotides: 8. CDR3 length: 12 amino acids. The germline V gene encodes CDR1 SGDLS and CDR2 YYNGEE.